The present TCR beta chain was sequenced within a study of response to subunit inactivated influenza vaccine. From germline, CDR1 is SGHAT and CDR2 FQDESV (reference sequence). CDR3 length: 15 amino acids. Trimming removed 4 bases at V and 0 bases at J, with 12 bases between. One entry per CDR3 protein results from TCRdb running MiXCR on the RT-PCR reads. The sample consists of about 310,000 distinct CDR3 sequences, around a fifth of them appearing once. The sample holds a few counts of this clonotype. This specimen consisted of PBMCs from blood, obtained less than 22 months after vaccination. The chain couples TRBV11-1 to TRBJ1-2; D uncertain. The TCR originated in a man aged 50 to 75 who received an inactivated influenza vaccine. As DNA, the CDR3 is TGTGCCAGCAGCTCCTACAGAGAATCTAACTATGGCTACACCTTC. Encoded protein: CASSSYRESNYGYTF.